This T cell receptor (beta chain) was captured in a study of T-cell reconstitution after alpha-beta-depleted transplantation in children (dated by TCRdb to about 2016). For context, the study as a whole: Using TCR repertoire profiling, the study quantitatively followed how T-cell immune reconstitution unfolded in children after TCRalphabeta/CD19-depleted allogeneic hematopoietic cell transplantation.

This clonotype was seen only a few times. Its antigen is still unknown. Base-call qualities are not available, and no considerably larger clone is one nucleotide away. The sample's treatment or condition, from its label and the paper: allogeneic hematopoietic cell transplantation with graft depleted of TCRalphabeta T cells and CD19 B cells. Transplant recipients were children who received TCRalphabeta/CD19-depleted allogeneic hematopoietic cell grafts. Paper-wide results and their limitations: Over the following months the frequencies of hyperexpanded clones went down, and after one year T-cell counts and TCRbeta diversity were mostly credited to newly produced T cells. In some patients, the high TCRbeta diversity seen at day 60 was put down to recipient T cells and intrathymic progenitors that had survived conditioning. The apparently early recovery of alphabetaT-cell counts about two months after transplant reportedly depended on only several hundred rapidly expanded clones that came from non-depleted graft cells.

To prepare the library, PCR was applied. Reads for this sample came from an Illumina HiSeq 2500. TCR library preparation used molecular barcoding, with unique molecular identifiers applied to normalize quantification of the TCRbeta repertoire. TCRdb passed the public sequencing reads through fastp at Q25 and MiXCR, retaining productive beta sequences. Each CDR3 protein appears once, grouped with its most common genes and DNA. The table for this sample lists about 250,000 distinct CDR3 sequences; 20% to 30% of them were counted only once. Under 5.5% of the sample lies in the top ten. The CDR3 spans 17 residues, from the cysteine through the phenylalanine. The entry retains the CDR3 DNA only, 51 bases that are in frame from base 1. CDR1 LNHNV and CDR2 YYDKDF are derived from the germline V gene (reference sequence). V loses 0 bases, J loses 6 bases, and the germline ends lie 18 bases apart.

Sample: PBMCs, mostly from graft donor cells, taken 360 days after TCRalphabeta/CD19-depleted stem cell transplant. The sequence joins TRBV15 to TRBJ2-4; there is no confident call for the D gene. The clonotype comes from a female patient aged 2-9 years who had a stem cell transplant for congenital amegakaryocytic thrombocytopenia, so the T cells may come from the graft donor. DNA sequence: TGTGCCACCAGCAGAGATATCGGGTCGGGTATCCTAAACATTCAGTACTTC. It specifies CATSRDIGSGILNIQYF.